The 18 T cell receptor beta chains below come from one sample, sequenced in a study of shared clonotypes between healthy human individuals. Here immunoSEQ multiplex PCR was the method, and the copy in TCRdb shows in-frame clones only, minus some. The sample includes some 1,100,000 clones, around 78% of them seen just once. The sequencing input was memory CD4+ T cells from PBMCs. Noted subset: CD45RA-negative fraction. Source of these receptors: a man younger than 30 in good health. Some clones in this sample may be carry-over from other donors' samples.

V usage is TRBV20-1 and J usage is TRBJ1-2, with D unresolved. Looked up from germline, CDR1 is DFQATT and CDR2 is SNEGSKA (reference sequence). The CDR3 covers 10 residues. In nucleotides, the CDR3 is TGCAGCTGTTGGGACTATGGCTACACCTTC. This gives the protein CSCWDYGYTF.

The chain couples TRBV7-3 to TRBJ2-1, with 7 bases aligning to TRBD2. Germline CDR1 is SGHTA and CDR2 is FQGTGA. V shed 5 bases and J 6 bases; nucleotides not matched to a gene: 4. The CDR3 is made up of 13 amino acids. The CDR3 protein is CASSPGTINEQFF. The CDR3, as DNA: TGTGCCAGCAGCCCAGGGACTATCAATGAGCAGTTCTTC.

The J gene is TRBJ1-1, the V gene TRBV7-9, with unresolved D. Trimming took off 5 bases at V and 10 bases at J, with 14 bases between the two ends. CDR1 is SEHNR, CDR2 FQNEAQ, per germline (reference sequence). This CDR3 has 12 residues. The CDR3 reads CASSVHGQRAFF. CDR3 bases: TGTGCCAGCAGCGTACACGGCCAAAGAGCTTTCTTT.

The chain employs TRBV4-3 and TRBJ1-5, with D uncertain. Trimming shortened V by 0 bases and J by 2 bases, and 11 bases separated the two germline ends. From germline, CDR1 is LGHNA and CDR2 YSLEER. CDR3 size: 16 residues. The CDR3 nucleotides are TGCGCCAGCAGCCAAGAACCGACCGGCGGCAATCAGCCCCAGCATTTT. It specifies CASSQEPTGGNQPQHF.

This chain links TRBV18 with TRBJ1-5; 7 bases are shared with TRBD1. This CDR3 is built from 15 residues. V was pared by 3 bases and J by 4 bases, with 6 bases of the junction left unmatched. Germline loops: CDR1 KGHSH, CDR2 LQKENI. The CDR3 protein is CASSPGQSDNQPQHF. DNA for the CDR3: TGTGCCAGCTCACCGGGACAGTCTGATAATCAGCCCCAGCATTTT. The full variable domain, with the rest looked up from reference TRBV18 and TRBJ1-5, is NAGVMQNPRHLVRRRGQEARLRCSPMKGHSHVYWYRQLPEEGLKFMVYLQKENIIDESGMPKERFSAEFPKEGPSILRIQQVVRGDSAAYFCASSPGQSDNQPQHFGDGTRLSIL.

This chain connects TRBV18 to TRBJ2-5; 9 bases line up with TRBD1. With V trimmed by 4 bases and J by 2 bases, 5 bases remained unmatched. The CDR3 totals 15 residues. Germline V CDR1 and CDR2: KGHSH, LQKENI. CDR3 residues: CASSLLGQGQETQYF. DNA for the CDR3: TGTGCCAGCTCACTTCTTGGACAGGGGCAAGAGACCCAGTACTTC.

This clone was seen just once. A junction end diverges from the germline sequence, so it may reflect a read error. The J gene is TRBJ1-6, the V gene TRBV6-5, with D tentatively TRBD1 (6 bases). In germline, CDR1 is MNHEY, CDR2 SVGAGI. There are 13 residues in the CDR3. This CDR3 reads CAISVSGASPLHF. Written as DNA, the CDR3 is TGTGCCATCAGTGTATCAGGGGCTTCACCCCTCCACTTT.

The CDR3 loop is CASSQDQTGSTDTQYF. CDR3 nucleotide sequence: TGTGCCAGCAGCCAAGATCAGACAGGGAGCACAGATACGCAGTATTTT. The genes are TRBV14 and TRBJ2-3; 7 nucleotides agree with TRBD1. V trimming: 0 bases; J trimming: 0 bases; junction bases outside the gene matches: 3. Looked up from germline, CDR1 is SGHDN and CDR2 is FVKESK. The CDR3 covers 16 residues.

The gene calls are TRBV5-1 and TRBJ1-2; D unclear. The V gene's germline CDR1 is SGHRS and CDR2 YFSETQ. The length of the CDR3 is 15 residues. V lost 0 bases to trimming and J lost 2 bases, with 11 bases between them. CDR3 bases: TGCGCCAGCAGCTTGGTTGCGACCATCAACTATGGCTACACCTTC. Translated, it gives CASSLVATINYGYTF.

The chain employs TRBV4-1 and TRBJ2-5; D may be TRBD2 (6 bases). This CDR3 is 15 amino acids long. The V end was cut by 2 bases, the J end by 1 base, with 11 bases between. From germline, CDR1 is MGHRA and CDR2 YSYEKL. CDR3 sequence (DNA): TGCGCCAGCAGCCAACGGCGGGGCTCCCAAGAGACCCAGTACTTC. Its translation: CASSQRRGSQETQYF.

This clone was counted a single time. This chain connects TRBV6-1 to TRBJ1-5, with D possibly TRBD1 on 6 matching bases. The CDR3 totals 13 residues. Germline CDR1 is MNHNS and CDR2 is SASEGT. V was clipped by 8 bases and J by 5 bases, with 13 bases between them. DNA of the CDR3: TGTGCCAGCCGCCCGGGGGGCGATCAGCCCCAGCATTTT. Protein product: CASRPGGDQPQHF.

The gene calls are TRBV25-1 and TRBJ1-2; 8 bases agree with TRBD1. With V trimmed by 4 bases and J by 4 bases, 5 bases remained unmatched. CDR1 is MGHDK, CDR2 SYGVNS, per germline. The CDR3 loop spans 14 amino acids. CDR3: CASSAGTGIYGYTF. In nucleotides, the CDR3 is TGTGCCAGCAGTGCCGGGACAGGAATCTATGGCTACACCTTC.

The J gene is TRBJ1-2, the V gene TRBV7-9; no reliable D call. This CDR3 has 14 amino acids. Germline values: CDR1 SEHNR, CDR2 FQNEAQ (reference sequence). V lost 0 bases and J 8 bases, leaving 13 bases between the germline ends. The CDR3 sequence is CASSLAPPGVGYTF. The CDR3 DNA reads TGTGCCAGCAGCTTAGCGCCCCCCGGGGTCGGCTACACCTTC.

Points on this clone: A much larger clone lies one base from this, so it may be a read error. This chain links TRBV29-1 with TRBJ2-5; D is unclear. The CDR3 is 10 amino acids. Germline V gene lookup returns CDR1 SQVTM and CDR2 ANQGSEA. Trimming removed 4 bases from V and 5 bases from J, with 5 bases in between. The CDR3 region has the DNA TGCAGCGTTGCCGAGGAGACCCAGTACTTC. Translated, it gives CSVAEETQYF.

This clone was counted only a few times. Other nucleotide sequences from this sample produce the same CDR3. The chain links TRBV6-6 to TRBJ2-7; TRBD2 agrees at 7 bases. The CDR3 has 15 residues. Germline trimming cut 0 bases from V and 0 bases from J; bases unmatched to any gene: 2. Germline V lookup: CDR1 MNHNY, CDR2 SVGAGI (reference sequence). CDR3 DNA: TGTGCCAGCAGTTACTCGGGAGGGAGCTCCTACGAGCAGTACTTC. Encoded protein: CASSYSGGSSYEQYF.

J is TRBJ2-1 and V is TRBV6-1; maybe TRBD2 (5 bases). Germline V gene lookup returns CDR1 MNHNS and CDR2 SASEGT. V was clipped by 1 base and J by 1 base, with 8 bases between them. There are 15 residues in the CDR3. The CDR3 sequence: CASSEDGISYNEQFF. For the CDR3, the DNA is TGTGCCAGCAGTGAAGACGGGATTTCCTACAATGAGCAGTTCTTC.

This chain uses TRBV7-2 with TRBJ2-1; TRBD2 agrees at 11 bases. V lost 1 base to trimming and J lost 7 bases; unmatched junction nucleotides: 6. CDR3 length: 16 amino acids. The V gene's germline CDR1 is SGHTA and CDR2 FQGNSA. The CDR3 here is CASSLGSGRARNEQFF. CDR3 sequence (DNA): TGTGCCAGCAGCTTAGGTAGCGGGAGGGCTAGGAATGAGCAGTTCTTC. The full variable domain, with the rest looked up from reference TRBV7-2 and TRBJ2-1, is GAGVSQSPSNKVTEKGKDVELRCDPISGHTALYWYRQSLGQGLEFLIYFQGNSAPDKSGLPSDRFSAERTGGSVSTLTIQRTQQEDSAVYLCASSLGSGRARNEQFFGPGTRLTVL.

This chain connects TRBV2 to TRBJ1-1; D not certain. CDR1 is SNHLY and CDR2 is FYNNEI in the germline V gene. The CDR3 totals 12 residues. The V end lost 6 bases, the J end lost 4 bases, and 9 bases lay between the germline ends. CDR3 nucleotide sequence: TGTGCCAGCAGGACGGACGGCACTGAAGCTTTCTTT. Translated, it gives CASRTDGTEAFF.